This T cell receptor beta chain was sequenced during a study of T cells after posttransplantation cyclophosphamide. This table comes from immunoSEQ multiplex PCR, and its TCRdb copy is limited to in-frame clones, with some not included. In the table there are roughly 42,000 clones, about 92% of which are singletons. Busulfan-fludarabine conditioning, marrow transplant, and cyclophosphamide on days +3 and +4 were administered. The germline V and J ends were trimmed by 7 bases and 0 bases, with 7 bases remaining between them. CDR3 length: 12 residues. Germline-derived CDR1 and CDR2 are GTSNPN and SVGIG (reference sequence).

The input for sequencing was PBMCs, taken 62 days after allogeneic stem cell transplant with posttransplant cyclophosphamide. The sequence derives from a male patient aged 55 to 69 who received an allogeneic stem cell transplant from a related donor and was CMV-positive. Part of the T cell pool may stem from the graft donor. This chain connects TRBV30 to TRBJ1-3; no clear D. CDR3 amino acids: CASTNSGNTIYF. As DNA, the CDR3 is TGTGCCTCAACAAACTCTGGAAACACCATATATTTT.